Below are 12 T cell receptor beta chains sequenced from a single sample in a study of CD8 T cells in ankylosing spondylitis. MiXCR, run by TCRdb on the 5' RACE reads, gives a single entry per CDR3 protein. The table has 250,000 to 300,000 distinct CDR3 sequences, roughly 20% seen once. Sequenced material: blood, either unsorted or a sorted T cell fraction (not recorded which). The receptor source for this set is a male donor with ankylosing spondylitis or in good health (not recorded which).

There are a few counts of this clonotype. The chain recombines TRBV18 with TRBJ2-1; 8 bases map to TRBD2. Trimming took 5 bases from V and 5 from J; bases not matched to a gene: 8. Germline values: CDR1 KGHSH, CDR2 LQKENI. The CDR3 spans 15 residues. CDR3: CASSTATAGDNEQFF. The CDR3 DNA reads as TGTGCCAGCTCAACGGCGACAGCGGGGGACAATGAGCAGTTCTTC.

Only a few counts were recorded for this clonotype. The rearrangement joins TRBV5-1 to TRBJ2-1; TRBD2 aligns across 11 bases. This CDR3 region has 17 residues. J was trimmed by 8 bases and V by 0 bases; bases with no gene match: 10. Germline V gene data show CDR1 as SGHRS and CDR2 as YFSETQ. The CDR3 region is CASSLGELAGASHEQFF. CDR3 nucleotide sequence: TGCGCCAGCAGCTTGGGTGAACTAGCGGGGGCTTCACATGAGCAGTTCTTC.

The rearrangement uses TRBV12-3 or TRBV12-4 and TRBJ1-2; 8 nucleotides agree with TRBD1. V lost 6 bases to trimming and J lost 8 bases; unmatched junction nucleotides: 5. The CDR3 has 12 amino acids. The DNA of the CDR3 is TGTGCCAGCAGCTATGGGACAGGCGGCTACACCTTC. Protein product: CASSYGTGGYTF.

The chain couples TRBV20-1 to TRBJ2-7; TRBD2 is a possible D gene (6 bases). Germline CDR1 DFQATT, CDR2 SNEGSKA (reference sequence). This CDR3 is built from 12 residues. V dropped 3 bases and J dropped 6 bases, with 12 bases sitting between them. CDR3 nucleotide sequence: TGCAGTGCTAGTCCCGGGGGAACCGAGCAGTACGTC. Translating it yields CSASPGGTEQYV.

The sample holds a few counts of this clonotype. The V and J genes are TRBV10-3 and TRBJ2-1, with D possibly TRBD2 on 5 matching bases. The V end lost 0 bases, the J end lost 8 bases, and 8 bases lay between the germline ends. Per germline, CDR1 ENHRY and CDR2 SYGVKD. The CDR3 contains 13 residues. CDR3 protein: CAISESRGYEQFF. In DNA, the CDR3 is TGTGCCATCAGTGAGTCGAGAGGGTATGAGCAGTTCTTC.

This clonotype was recorded a few times. J is TRBJ2-7 and V is TRBV28; TRBD1 aligns across 8 bases. Germline CDR1 MDHEN, CDR2 SYDVKM. This CDR3 is built from 15 residues. J was trimmed by 5 bases and V by 6 bases; bases with no gene match: 12. The CDR3, as DNA: TGTGCCAGCAGGGGATCTAGGACAGGGCCCCACGAGCAGTACGTC. It is translated as CASRGSRTGPHEQYV.

This clonotype has only a few counts. The chain couples TRBV6-2 or TRBV6-3 to TRBJ1-1; TRBD1 agrees at 9 bases. The CDR3 runs 19 residues. V dropped 6 bases and J dropped 0; count of bases not matched to a gene: 17. The germline gives CDR1 MNHEY, CDR2 SVGEGT. Here the CDR3 reads CASRPTSLDRGFMNTEAFF. The DNA of the CDR3 is TGTGCCAGCAGACCCACTTCCTTGGACAGGGGTTTTATGAACACTGAAGCTTTCTTT.

This clonotype was counted between two and nine times. This chain uses TRBV27 with TRBJ1-2; 7 nucleotides align to TRBD1. Germline values: CDR1 MNHEY, CDR2 SMNVEV (reference sequence). Trimming took 3 bases from V and 8 from J; bases not matched to a gene: 6. The CDR3 has 13 amino acids. CDR3 region: CASSFRDRRGYTF. The CDR3 DNA reads as TGTGCCAGCAGTTTCCGGGACAGACGAGGCTACACCTTC.

This clonotype was seen a handful of times. The chain recombines TRBV3-1 with TRBJ2-4; D might be TRBD2 (6 bases). CDR3 length equals 15 residues. V was shortened by 4 bases and J by 4 bases, with 14 bases between the two germline ends. Per the germline V gene, CDR1 is LGHDT and CDR2 is YNNKEL (reference sequence). The CDR3 loop is CASSPTGGRKNIQYF. The CDR3 bases are TGTGCCAGCAGCCCAACCGGTGGGAGGAAAAACATTCAGTACTTC.

Notes on this clonotype: One junction end does not reproduce the germline sequence, and a read error may be involved. This chain joins TRBV7-7 and TRBJ2-1, with 10 bases identical to TRBD2. Germline lookup yields CDR1 SSHAT and CDR2 FNYEAQ (reference sequence). The length of the CDR3 is 16 residues. The CDR3 region is CASSLMDSGGYNEQFF. The CDR3 region has the DNA TGTGCTAGCAGCTTGATGGATAGCGGGGGGTACAATGAGCAGTTCTTC. The full variable domain, with the rest looked up from reference TRBV7-7 and TRBJ2-1, is GAGVSQSPRYKVTKRGQDVTLRCDPISSHATLYWYQQALGQGPEFLTYFNYEAQPDKSGLPSDRFSAERPEGSISTLTIQRTEQRDSAMYRCASSLMDSGGYNEQFFGPGTRLTVL.

The sample holds a few counts of this clonotype. The chain couples TRBV12-3 or TRBV12-4 to TRBJ1-5; the D is unclear. V lost 2 bases, J lost 0 bases, and 8 bases lay in between. This CDR3 spans 15 amino acids. CDR3 in DNA: TGTGCCAGCAGTTTAAAGTCCCCTAGCAATCAGCCCCAGCATTTT. Translated, it gives CASSLKSPSNQPQHF.

V and J are TRBV7-6 and TRBJ1-1; unclear D gene. CDR1 and CDR2 (germline): SGHVS, FNYEAQ. The CDR3 has 14 residues. V lost 1 base, J lost 0 bases, and 6 bases lay in between. The CDR3: CASSLDTLNTEAFF. CDR3 sequence (DNA): TGTGCCAGCAGCTTAGACACCCTGAACACTGAAGCTTTCTTT.